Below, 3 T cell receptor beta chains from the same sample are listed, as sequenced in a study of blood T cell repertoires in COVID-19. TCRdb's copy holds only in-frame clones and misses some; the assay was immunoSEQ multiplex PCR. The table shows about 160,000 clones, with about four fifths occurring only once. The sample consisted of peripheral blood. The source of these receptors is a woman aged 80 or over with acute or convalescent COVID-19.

The CDR3 DNA reads TGTGCCAGCAGCTTAGGGCAGGCCTCCTACGAGCAGTACTTC. Its protein product is CASSLGQASYEQYF. The chain couples TRBV7-2 to TRBJ2-7; D gene unclear. The CDR3 has 14 amino acids. CDR1 SGHTA and CDR2 FQGNSA come from the germline V gene. Trimming removed 1 base from V and 0 bases from J, with 7 bases in between.

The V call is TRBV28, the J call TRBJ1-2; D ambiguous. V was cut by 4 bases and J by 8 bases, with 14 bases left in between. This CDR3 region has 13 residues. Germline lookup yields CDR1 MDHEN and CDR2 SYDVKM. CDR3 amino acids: CASSSVGDEGYTF. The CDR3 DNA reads TGTGCCAGCAGTTCGGTCGGGGATGAGGGCTACACCTTC.

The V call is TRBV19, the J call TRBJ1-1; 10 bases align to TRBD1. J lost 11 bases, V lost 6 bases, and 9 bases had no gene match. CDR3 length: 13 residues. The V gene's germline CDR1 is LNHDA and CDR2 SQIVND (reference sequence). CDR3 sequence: CASSYSGTGAAFF. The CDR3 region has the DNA TGTGCCAGTAGCTATTCCGGGACAGGGGCGGCTTTCTTT.